The entry below describes one T cell receptor beta chain. Its antigen target is currently unknown. Base quality data are lacking; no much larger clone is found one base away. This sample was included in a study of cytomegalovirus exposure and HLA in healthy donors (TCRdb year 2017). With regard to the full study: An earlier analysis of roughly 610 of the donors reported about 300 Gb of sequence data and 117 million unique TCR beta sequences obtained from about 170 million T cells. In the later analysis, no new phenotypic data were used to find candidate immune exposures; instead, reliance was placed on TCR beta sequences and their occurrence across donors. To predict cytomegalovirus infection status, the study combined high-throughput TCR immunosequencing, statistical association of individual TCRs with disease status, and machine learning. Because of strong linkage in the cohort, a few DR-DQ haplotypes were treated as single units for association and clustering. HLA typing included class I and class II loci at four-digit resolution. The number of typed donors differed by locus: roughly 629-640 for A, B, C, DRB1 and DQB1; approximately 520 for DQA1; some 610 for DPA1; and 400 to 480 for DPB1. The T cell repertoires of 666 subjects were profiled by immunosequencing and related to cytomegalovirus serostatus. All discovery cohort repertoires had been generated on a single sequencing platform. Among the roughly 400 genotyped donors, around 81% belonged to the genetic ancestry cluster associated with self-reported Caucasian donors. Alongside the repertoire data, information on donor age, sex, ethnicity and CMV serostatus was compiled. An earlier analysis of 587 of the donors applied high-throughput TCR beta sequencing to assess whether each TCR beta V gene segment acted as functional or pseudogenic. Among about 400 genotyped donors of the cohort, an average of about 240,000 unique TCR beta nucleotide sequences was sequenced per donor, of which 15% to 20% were non-productive. The study was designed to test whether signatures of past pathogen exposure could be identified by cataloging public T cell receptors. To study patterns of TCR occurrence, a later analysis re-analyzed previously published TCR beta repertoires from 600 to 750 donors and added high-resolution HLA genotyping. Along with the approximately 670-subject first cohort, a separate validation cohort of over 90 different subjects was used. About 300 gigabases of sequencing data and some 85 million unique TCR sequences were included in an early release covering under 650 HLA-typed donors. In a later genetic analysis, genome-wide SNP genotypes for about three fifths of the roughly 670 donors were used, and that subset was treated as a discovery cohort. What the work shows at the level of the full study, not this receptor alone: In vitro tests confirmed that a few of the cytomegalovirus-associated TCR beta chains recognize cytomegalovirus antigens. A later analysis associated 17,000 or so TCR beta sequences with specific HLA alleles at a false discovery rate of 0.05. A later analysis found that most CMV-associated TCR beta chains appeared HLA-restricted, with HLA associations seemingly driven largely by CMV exposure. The authors suggested that the approach could potentially be generalized to other disease states and immunological phenotypes. Linkage disequilibrium might explain the correlated functional status among segregating V segments, but an unknown experimental factor could not be excluded. According to a later analysis, TCR association rates differed among HLA loci, with DRB1 alleles showing the most associated TCRs and HLA-C alleles showing the fewest. For the cohort, immune exposure information was limited to CMV serostatus. A further reported finding was that TCR beta sequences accurately predicted the HLA-A and HLA-B alleles for most subjects in the first cohort. The earlier analysis of about 600 of the donors excluded 15 to 20 rarely observed V segments, including chromosome 9 orphons, because counts were too low. A group of highly shared sequence variants was considered likely to be a technical artifact of the sequencing pipeline. Strong co-occurrence of HLA alleles, especially DR and DQ, made assigning TCR associations to individual alleles difficult. An earlier analysis of approximately 590 of the donors showed that most TCR beta V segments appeared in productive rearrangements either about 87% or about 30% of the time, which broadly matched IMGT annotations. In a later analysis, HLA-associated TCR beta chains showed more clonal expansion and lower generation probabilities than non-associated chains that were equally common. Some IMGT-functional V segments, including TRBV6-2 and TRBV6-3, could not be told apart with the 87-base-pair reads, so those segments were excluded. While some public TCRs were present in many individuals, most TCR sequences turned up only very rarely across donors. The classifier was reported to diagnose cytomegalovirus status with high specificity and sensitivity in both the original cohort and the validation cohort. A later genetic analysis associated a missense DCLRE1C variant with V-gene and J-gene trimming of TCR beta chains, and an independent cohort replicated the association. Because HLA typing was missing for some donors at each locus, association tests included only the typed subset. A total of 150 to 200 TCR beta chains were listed by the study as associated with cytomegalovirus. The presence/absence analyses assumed that sequencing depth was roughly uniform across donors, and that assumption may not be true. According to a later genetic analysis, donors in an Asian-associated ancestry cluster had fewer N-insertions in productive TCRs than the roughly 670-donor mean. Several of the top co-occurrence clusters appeared to be linked to parvovirus B19, influenza, CMV and Epstein-Barr virus, according to a later analysis. In this cohort, only TCR beta chains were sequenced, and detectable features were limited by the absence of alpha or paired-chain data.

Libraries came from the immunoSEQ multiplex PCR assay. For the multiplex PCR, a mixture combining 60 forward primers for TCR Vbeta segments and 13 reverse primers for TCR Jbeta segments was used. The CDR3 region of rearranged TCR beta genes was amplified from genomic DNA with a multiplex PCR assay. The amplified TCR beta libraries were sequenced on the Illumina HiSeq System as 87-base-pair reads. Regarding the original processing steps: A later analysis counted approximately 74 million unique TCR beta chains across the 666 repertoires, and around 9.9 million of these chains were shared by at least two donors. Raw reads were error-corrected and collapsed into unique sequences with a nearest-neighbor algorithm that merged closely related sequences to remove PCR and sequencing errors. V, D and J gene segments were assigned by aligning CDR3 sequences to IMGT reference sequences. For a sequence to be retained, a match of at least six nucleotides to both a V gene segment and a J gene segment was required. Rearrangements were called productive when the CDR3 lacked stop codons and stayed in frame with V and J; all others were non-productive. CDR3 was defined by IMGT convention, running from the second conserved V-encoded cysteine to the conserved J-encoded phenylalanine. The earlier analysis of around 640 of the donors excluded sequences that lacked an unambiguous match to a single V gene segment. In an earlier analysis of approximately 590 of the donors, a V segment was called functional when productive rearrangements were above 56.7%, and segregating when the standard deviation between donors exceeded 5%. To diagnose cytomegalovirus status from the catalog of TCR beta chain sequences, a statistical classification framework was built. In a later analysis, TCR nucleotide sequences were compared against IMGT/GENE-DB human TR gene sequences so that V and J genes could be assigned. A later analysis assigned CDR3 sequences and most-parsimonious VDJ recombination scenarios with the TCRdist pipeline. In a later analysis, each TCR beta chain was defined by its CDR3 amino acid sequence together with its V-gene family, and reads lacking a unique V-gene family were excluded. To address suspected cross-contamination and a sequencing artifact, a later analysis removed approximately 600 highly shared, low-generation-probability nucleotide sequences. In a later analysis, a clonal expansion index was calculated for each public chain from normalized within-repertoire ranks of inferred template counts. In a later analysis, generation probabilities were computed using a VDJ recombination model fitted to out-of-frame rearrangements, and the results were checked against IGoR. In a later analysis, hypergeometric tests were used to score TCR-TCR, TCR-HLA and TCR-CMV co-occurrence, with a repertoire-size bias correction applied to TCR pairs. In a later analysis, false discovery rates were estimated by permuting HLA or CMV assignments 20 times. A later analysis grouped co-occurring TCRs with DBSCAN, adding TCRdist sequence similarity when clustering within HLA-allele-positive subsets. Repertoires with fewer than 30,000 or more than 120,000 public chains were left out of co-occurrence clustering, as were about 5 repertoires with anomalous nucleotide sharing. TCRdb stores this immuneACCESS table with in-frame sequences only. Part of the clones is absent; in the studies checked, under half of the shortfall reflects unresolved V genes, and no reason is known for the rest. V, J and clone size are those of that table, while D and trimming were read from the DNA. Across this sample there are about 120,000 clones, with 70% to 75% seen only once. Clones ranked in the top ten supply around 4.2% of the sample.

In total, 500 to 700 healthy bone marrow donors made up the cohort. At the time of sampling, every cohort member was nominally healthy, though immune exposures that went unrecorded were likely present. The donor was CMV seronegative and belonged to the group of 320 or so seronegative cohort members. A peripheral blood sample was collected from each donor, and TCR beta sequencing was performed on peripheral blood mononuclear cells. The Qiagen DNeasy Blood Extraction Kit was used to extract genomic DNA from the blood cell samples. Taken from cysteine to phenylalanine, the CDR3 has 16 residues. This entry keeps only the CDR3 DNA: 48 bases, framed from base 1. V gives up 6 bases and J gives up 2 bases, and the segment between their germline ends measures 20 bases. The germline V gene yields MDHEN for CDR1 and SYDVKM for CDR2.

The specimen sequenced was PBMCs. This receptor was identified in a middle-aged woman in good health and CMV-seronegative. The rearranged chain carries TRBV28 and TRBJ2-7; TRBD1 is a possible D gene, resting on 6 matching bases. CDR3 loop: CASSRLRGQRAYEQYF. The nucleotides are TGTGCCAGCAGCCGCCTACGAGGACAGAGAGCCTACGAGCAGTACTTC. Extended through the reference TRBV28 and TRBJ2-7 proteins, this CDR3 yields the full variable domain: DVKVTQSSRYLVKRTGEKVFLECVQDMDHENMFWYRQDPGLGLRLIYFSYDVKMKEKGDIPEGYSVSREKKERFSLILESASTNQTSMYLCASSRLRGQRAYEQYFGPGTRLTVT.